The 31 T cell receptor beta chains in this list originate from one sample, sequenced in a study of cytotoxic CD8 clonotypes in ibrutinib-treated CLL. The table came from immunoSEQ multiplex PCR; TCRdb's copy has only in-frame clones and leaves some out. The data hold 35,000 to 55,000 clones, with 60% to 75% observed a single time. Source: PBMCs, taken after 12 months of ibrutinib treatment. These receptor sequences come from a human donor with chronic lymphocytic leukemia.

This clone was seen a few times. V gene TRBV7-8 combines with J gene TRBJ1-2; 8 bases fit TRBD1. Germline trimming cut 5 bases from V and 6 bases from J; bases unmatched to any gene: 8. This CDR3 comprises 14 residues. Looked up from germline, CDR1 is SGHVS and CDR2 is FQNEAQ. As DNA, the CDR3 is TGTGCCAGCAGCCGGACAGGGAGCGGGGATGGCTACACCTTC. Protein: CASSRTGSGDGYTF.

This clone was picked up one time. J is TRBJ2-3 and V is TRBV27; D is perhaps TRBD1 or TRBD2 (5 bases each). This CDR3 is 16 amino acids long. The germline gives CDR1 MNHEY, CDR2 SMNVEV (reference sequence). Trimming removed 5 bases from V and 2 bases from J, with 17 bases in between. The CDR3: CASSPLGTENTDTQYF. CDR3 DNA: TGTGCCAGCAGTCCCCTCGGGACGGAGAACACAGATACGCAGTATTTT.

The sample holds a few counts of this clone. Germline and junction disagree at one end, which may indicate a read error. V usage is TRBV7-7 and J usage is TRBJ2-5; the D gene is possibly TRBD2 (6 bases). CDR1 and CDR2 from the germline V gene are SSHAT and FNYEAQ (reference sequence). The CDR3 contains 15 residues. The CDR3 nucleotides are TGTGCTAGCAGCCTTAGCGGTGTACCGCAAGAGACCCAGTACTTC. As protein: CASSLSGVPQETQYF. The whole variable domain, filled in from reference TRBV7-7 and TRBJ2-5, reads GAGVSQSPRYKVTKRGQDVTLRCDPISSHATLYWYQQALGQGPEFLTYFNYEAQPDKSGLPSDRFSAERPEGSISTLTIQRTEQRDSAMYRCASSLSGVPQETQYFGPGTRLLVL.

This clone was detected only a few times. J is TRBJ2-7 and V is TRBV7-9; possibly TRBD1 for D (6 bases). Looked up from germline, CDR1 is SEHNR and CDR2 is FQNEAQ (reference sequence). This CDR3 spans 16 amino acids. With 5 bases removed from V and 2 bases from J, the gap between germline ends came to 19 bases. This chain's CDR3 is CASSRGSGTRTYEQYF. Here the CDR3 DNA reads TGTGCCAGCAGCCGGGGTTCCGGGACAAGGACCTACGAGCAGTACTTC.

The sample holds a few counts of this clone. The V call is TRBV5-4, the J call TRBJ2-2; 9 nucleotides agree with TRBD1. The ends lost 4 bases at V and 0 bases at J; junction bases unmatched: 1. The CDR3 has 15 residues. Looked up from germline, CDR1 is SGHNT and CDR2 is YYREEE (reference sequence). CDR3 residues: CASSRDRANTGELFF. Written as DNA, the CDR3 is TGTGCCAGCAGCCGGGACAGGGCGAACACCGGGGAGCTGTTTTTT. Looking up the rest from reference TRBV5-4 and TRBJ2-2 gives the full variable domain: ETGVTQSPTHLIKTRGQQVTLRCSSQSGHNTVSWYQQALGQGPQFIFQYYREEENGRGNFPPRFSGLQFPNYSSELNVNALELDDSALYLCASSRDRANTGELFFGEGSRLTVL.

This clone was counted a few times. This chain joins TRBV4-1 and TRBJ1-2, with D uncertain. V shed 3 bases and J shed 1 base, with 6 bases lying between them. The CDR3 runs 13 residues. Germline CDR1 is MGHRA and CDR2 is YSYEKL. The chain's CDR3 is CASSHGNNYGYTF. The CDR3 DNA reads TGCGCCAGCAGCCATGGCAATAACTATGGCTACACCTTC.

The V and J genes are TRBV6-1 and TRBJ2-7; tentatively, D is TRBD1 or TRBD2 (5 bases each). There are 14 residues in the CDR3. CDR1 is MNHNS, CDR2 SASEGT, per germline. V lost 4 bases, J lost 7 bases, and 17 bases lay in between. CDR3 in DNA: TGTGCCAGCAGTGTTTCTGGGACCCACGGGGAGCAGTACTTC. This gives the protein CASSVSGTHGEQYF.

As concerns this clone: This sample includes further DNA sequences coding for the same CDR3. The rearrangement links TRBV4-1 to TRBJ2-2; 8 positions agree with TRBD1. Per the germline V gene, CDR1 is MGHRA and CDR2 is YSYEKL. CDR3 length equals 18 residues. J lost 2 bases, V lost 0 bases, and 8 bases had no gene match. The DNA of the CDR3 is TGCGCCAGCAGCCAAGATCTGGAGGACAGGGCTAACACCGGGGAGCTGTTTTTT. Its translation is CASSQDLEDRANTGELFF.

The genes are TRBV7-9 and TRBJ1-4, with 9 bases fitting TRBD1. Per germline, CDR1 SEHNR and CDR2 FQNEAQ (reference sequence). V gave up 5 bases and J gave up 6 bases; unmatched junction bases: 4. CDR3 length: 14 amino acids. Here the CDR3 DNA reads TGTGCCAGCAGCGCGACAGGGGGGCATGAAAAACTGTTTTTT. This translates into CASSATGGHEKLFF.

The chain links TRBV4-1 to TRBJ1-4; 8 bases are shared with TRBD1. Germline trimming cut 0 bases from V and 8 bases from J; bases unmatched to any gene: 11. Germline V CDR1 and CDR2: MGHRA, YSYEKL. The CDR3 runs 17 residues. CDR3 nucleotides: TGCGCCAGCAGCCAAGAGGGGGGTCAGGGGGCTTGGGAAAAACTGTTTTTT. It encodes CASSQEGGQGAWEKLFF.

CDR3 DNA sequence: TGTGCCAGTAGTATAGGTACGGGGGGGCTTGGCAATGAGCAGTTCTTC. This codes for CASSIGTGGLGNEQFF. This chain links TRBV19 with TRBJ2-1; 8 bases are a match to TRBD2. The CDR3 loop spans 16 amino acids. J gave up 6 bases and V 1 base, and 8 bases lay outside the gene matches. Looked up from germline, CDR1 is LNHDA and CDR2 is SQIVND (reference sequence).

The chain carries TRBV30 and TRBJ1-5; 8 bases match TRBD1. Germline CDR1 GTSNPN, CDR2 SVGIG (reference sequence). Trimming cost V 3 bases and J 6 bases; bases outside gene matches: 7. The CDR3 has 14 residues. CDR3 coding DNA: TGTGCCTGGAGCCTCGGACAGGGCTTTCAGCCCCAGCATTTT. Protein product: CAWSLGQGFQPQHF.

This clone was found a few times. The chain employs TRBV9 and TRBJ1-4, with unresolved D. CDR1 is SGDLS and CDR2 is YYNGEE in the germline V gene. Trimming pared 4 bases from V and 7 bases from J, leaving 14 bases between. CDR3 size: 14 residues. The CDR3 is CASSSGGIGEKLFF. CDR3 nucleotide sequence: TGTGCCAGCAGCTCAGGTGGTATCGGTGAAAAACTGTTTTTT.

This clone was picked up a small number of times. J is TRBJ1-1 and V is TRBV2; D is uncertain. Germline lookup yields CDR1 SNHLY and CDR2 FYNNEI. Trimming removed 9 bases at V and 3 bases at J, with 11 bases between. The CDR3 runs 12 residues. The CDR3 region has the DNA TGTGCCAGGGGAGGATTCCACACTGAAGCTTTCTTT. It codes for CARGGFHTEAFF.

This clone was detected a few times. The chain recombines TRBV9 with TRBJ1-3; D is unresolved. The ends were cut back, 2 bases at V and 8 bases at J, with 5 bases in the middle. The germline V gene encodes CDR1 SGDLS and CDR2 YYNGEE. The CDR3 contains 11 residues. CDR3 DNA sequence: TGTGCCAGCAGCGTGCGGGACACCATATATTTT. Residues: CASSVRDTIYF.

The rearrangement uses TRBV10-3 and TRBJ2-2, with D possibly TRBD2 on 6 matching bases. Trimming removed 5 bases at V and 4 bases at J, with 20 bases between. The CDR3 totals 17 residues. The V gene's germline CDR1 is ENHRY and CDR2 SYGVKD. Here the CDR3 DNA reads TGTGCCATCAGTTCGGGACTTGTGGGGGGTTCCACCGGGGAGCTGTTTTTT. It is translated as CAISSGLVGGSTGELFF.

The chain employs TRBV5-6 and TRBJ2-3; 8 bases fit TRBD2. V shed 4 bases and J 3 bases; nucleotides not matched to a gene: 7. The CDR3 runs to 15 residues. Per the germline V gene, CDR1 is SGHDT and CDR2 is YYEEEE. This CDR3 reads CASSLRGGRTDTQYF. DNA for the CDR3: TGTGCCAGCAGCCTACGGGGGGGCCGGACAGATACGCAGTATTTT. The whole variable domain, remainder taken from reference TRBV5-6 and TRBJ2-3, is DAGVTQSPTHLIKTRGQQVTLRCSPKSGHDTVSWYQQALGQGPQFIFQYYEEEERQRGNFPDRFSGHQFPNYSSELNVNALLLGDSALYLCASSLRGGRTDTQYFGPGTRLTVL.

This clone has just a few counts. This rearrangement joins TRBV18 to TRBJ1-5; no firm D call. Trimming took 4 bases from V and 3 from J, leaving 4 bases between them. The germline V gene has CDR1 KGHSH and CDR2 LQKENI. The CDR3 length is 12 residues. CDR3 region: CASSRPNQPQHF. The CDR3 region has the DNA TGTGCCAGCTCACGGCCCAATCAGCCCCAGCATTTT.

J is TRBJ2-3 and V is TRBV6-6, with TRBD1 matching over 9 bases. Germline CDR1 and CDR2: MNHNY and SVGAGI (reference sequence). Unmatched junction bases numbered 5, after V lost 8 bases and J lost 2 bases. The CDR3 length is 14 residues. The CDR3: CASAGQGPTDTQYF. In nucleotides, the CDR3 is TGTGCCAGCGCCGGACAGGGGCCCACAGATACGCAGTATTTT.

To note about this clone: At one of its ends the junction is not consistent with the germline gene, which may arise from a read error. The chain has TRBV7-7 and TRBJ2-7; 9 bases match TRBD2. Germline lookup yields CDR1 SSHAT and CDR2 FNYEAQ (reference sequence). The CDR3 is 14 residues long. Here the CDR3 reads CASSFGGGADEQYF. The CDR3 DNA reads TGTGCTAGCAGCTTTGGCGGGGGGGCTGACGAGCAGTACTTC.

The genes are TRBV2 and TRBJ2-7; D is uncertain. The CDR3 length is 12 residues. CDR1 SNHLY and CDR2 FYNNEI come from the germline V gene. V shed 4 bases and J shed 2 bases, with 6 bases lying between them. CDR3 nucleotide sequence: TGTGCCAGCAGTGGGGATACCTACGAGCAGTACTTC. This codes for CASSGDTYEQYF.

The rearrangement links TRBV29-1 to TRBJ2-3; D perhaps matches TRBD2 (6 bases). This CDR3 contains 13 residues. V lost 5 bases and J 3 bases, leaving 12 bases between the germline ends. Germline values: CDR1 SQVTM, CDR2 ANQGSEA. This CDR3 reads CSVNAGGTDTQYF. In DNA form, the CDR3 reads TGCAGCGTTAATGCCGGGGGTACAGATACGCAGTATTTT.

The chain combines TRBV7-9 with TRBJ2-7, with D uncertain. This CDR3 is 13 amino acids long. CDR1 SEHNR and CDR2 FQNEAQ come from the germline V gene (reference sequence). The V gene lost 7 bases and the J gene lost 6 bases, with 16 bases spanning the gap. CDR3 protein: CASTREFFAEQYF. In DNA, the CDR3 is TGTGCCAGCACGCGAGAGTTTTTCGCCGAGCAGTACTTC. The whole variable domain, filled in from reference TRBV7-9 and TRBJ2-7, reads DTGVSQNPRHKITKRGQNVTFRCDPISEHNRLYWYRQTLGQGPEFLTYFQNEAQLEKSRLLSDRFSAERPKGSFSTLEIQRTEQGDSAMYLCASTREFFAEQYFGPGTRLTVT.

There are a few counts of this clone. The chain has TRBV27 and TRBJ2-4, with 7 bases fitting TRBD1. The germline CDR1 and CDR2 sequences are MNHEY and SMNVEV (reference sequence). The CDR3 is 14 amino acids. The J segment lost 7 bases and the V segment lost 3 bases, leaving 6 bases of the junction unmatched. For the CDR3, the DNA is TGTGCCAGCAGTTTCTCGGGACAGATGAACATTCAGTACTTC. It specifies CASSFSGQMNIQYF.

The chain employs TRBV7-8 and TRBJ1-1; 8 nucleotides agree with TRBD1. The CDR3 runs to 15 residues. CDR1 is SGHVS, CDR2 FQNEAQ, per germline. The ends lost 4 bases at V and 4 bases at J; junction bases unmatched: 8. This CDR3 reads CASSSWTGLTTEAFF. The CDR3, as DNA: TGTGCCAGCAGCTCTTGGACAGGGTTGACCACTGAAGCTTTCTTT.

The chain recombines TRBV6-6 with TRBJ2-1, with a tentative D call TRBD1 (6 bases). V was pared by 2 bases and J by 2 bases, with 10 bases between. CDR3 length: 15 amino acids. Germline assignment: CDR1 MNHNY and CDR2 SVGAGI (reference sequence). CDR3 region: CASSYTGFTYNEQFF. Here the CDR3 DNA reads TGTGCCAGCAGTTACACAGGGTTTACCTACAATGAGCAGTTCTTC.

The chain carries TRBV5-1 and TRBJ1-2; the D gene is possibly TRBD1 (6 bases). Between the trimmed V and J ends, which lost 0 bases and 3 bases, there was a span of 9 bases. Germline-derived CDR1 and CDR2 are SGHRS and YFSETQ. The CDR3 is 14 amino acids. The DNA of the CDR3 is TGCGCCAGCAGCTTGGCCCGGACAGACTATGGCTACACCTTC. Encoded protein: CASSLARTDYGYTF.

This chain joins TRBV5-1 and TRBJ1-3; no reliable D call. The V and J ends lost 1 base and 1 base respectively, with 6 bases between them. Germline CDR1 and CDR2: SGHRS and YFSETQ. The CDR3 length is 14 residues. Written as DNA, the CDR3 is TGCGCCAGCAGCTTGACGGGTTCTGGAAACACCATATATTTT. As protein: CASSLTGSGNTIYF.

The gene calls are TRBV11-2 and TRBJ2-3, with a weak D call TRBD2 (6 bases). V gave up 5 bases and J gave up 2 bases, with 23 bases separating them. Germline V gene data show CDR1 as SGHAT and CDR2 as FQNNGV. The CDR3 sequence is 18 residues long. The CDR3 sequence is CASSAEPGTGLNTDTQYF. CDR3 DNA: TGTGCCAGCAGCGCCGAACCCGGGACTGGCCTGAACACAGATACGCAGTATTTT.

The rearrangement uses TRBV9 and TRBJ2-3; no definite D call. Germline CDR1 reads SGDLS; CDR2 reads YYNGEE. This CDR3 contains 15 residues. The V gene lost 1 base and the J gene lost 5 bases, with 14 bases spanning the gap. The CDR3 nucleotides are TGTGCCAGCAGCGTAAGGCCGACCCCGGAAGATACGCAGTATTTT. Protein product: CASSVRPTPEDTQYF.

The V gene is TRBV19, the J gene TRBJ2-1, with D maybe TRBD2 (6 bases). Germline CDR1 and CDR2: LNHDA and SQIVND (reference sequence). CDR3 size: 13 residues. V lost 0 bases and J lost 15, with 15 bases in between. The DNA of the CDR3 is TGTGCCAGTAGTATAGATCAAGGAGGGGCGGGGTTCTTC. Its protein is CASSIDQGGAGFF.